These 27 T cell receptor beta chains share one sample of origin, sequenced in a study of cytomegalovirus exposure and HLA in healthy donors. A multiplex PCR was run with 60 Vbeta primers and 13 Jbeta primers. Libraries were prepared by immunoSEQ multiplex PCR; TCRdb keeps only in-frame clonotypes and omits some of them. The data hold fewer than 200,000 clones, with about 85% observed a single time. The sample comprised PBMCs. These receptors all come from a woman aged 50 to 65 in good health and CMV-seropositive.

The chain couples TRBV4-3 to TRBJ2-1; 9 positions agree with TRBD2. Trimming removed 0 bases from V and 0 bases from J; junction bases left unmatched: 6. The CDR3 is 18 amino acids. Per germline, CDR1 LGHNA and CDR2 YSLEER. CDR3 protein: CASSQDPASGASYNEQFF. The CDR3 bases are TGCGCCAGCAGCCAAGATCCCGCTAGCGGGGCCTCCTACAATGAGCAGTTCTTC.

This chain connects TRBV28 to TRBJ2-7; 8 positions agree with TRBD2. J lost 6 bases, V lost 1 base, and 8 bases had no gene match. Germline V gene lookup returns CDR1 MDHEN and CDR2 SYDVKM. CDR3 length equals 15 residues. The CDR3 DNA sequence: TGTGCCAGCAGTTTATCTCATAGCGGGACCGGCGAGCAGTACTTC. Translating gives CASSLSHSGTGEQYF. The entire variable domain, with the rest obtained from reference TRBV28 and TRBJ2-7, is as follows: DVKVTQSSRYLVKRTGEKVFLECVQDMDHENMFWYRQDPGLGLRLIYFSYDVKMKEKGDIPEGYSVSREKKERFSLILESASTNQTSMYLCASSLSHSGTGEQYFGPGTRLTVT.

About this clone: The junction does not match germline at one end; this may be a read error. The chain joins TRBV18 to TRBJ1-4; the D gene is possibly TRBD1 (5 bases). There are 11 residues in the CDR3. Germline loops: CDR1 KGHSH, CDR2 LQKENI. CDR3 sequence: CASSPGDSLIF. The CDR3 nucleotides are TGTGCCAGCTCACCAGGAGACAGTCTGATTTTT.

The genes are TRBV5-1 and TRBJ1-3; D not resolved. The CDR3 runs 14 residues. The ends were cut back, 5 bases at V and 0 bases at J, with 9 bases in the middle. Germline CDR1 SGHRS, CDR2 YFSETQ. The CDR3 DNA is TGCGCCAGCAGTGAGGCCAGCTCTGGAAACACCATATATTTT. Amino acids: CASSEASSGNTIYF.

V and J are TRBV6-6 and TRBJ2-5; perhaps TRBD2 as D (5 bases). This CDR3 is 15 amino acids long. V lost 6 bases and J lost 0, with 14 bases in between. Looked up from germline, CDR1 is MNHNY and CDR2 is SVGAGI (reference sequence). This chain's CDR3 is CASSQGSLNQETQYF. CDR3 sequence (DNA): TGTGCCAGCAGCCAAGGGAGTTTGAACCAAGAGACCCAGTACTTC.

V usage is TRBV29-1 and J usage is TRBJ2-5; D is possibly TRBD1 (6 bases). CDR3 length equals 12 residues. V lost 2 bases to trimming and J lost 4 bases, with 8 bases between them. Germline loops: CDR1 SQVTM, CDR2 ANQGSEA. The CDR3 nucleotides are TGCAGCGTTGAATTGGGGGCAGAGACCCAGTACTTC. Encoded protein: CSVELGAETQYF.

This chain links TRBV10-1 with TRBJ1-2; D gene uncertain. V lost 0 bases, J lost 4 bases, and 9 bases lay in between. There are 14 residues in the CDR3. Germline CDR1 WNHNN, CDR2 SYGVQD (reference sequence). DNA for the CDR3: TGCGCCAGCAGTGAGTCAAGGAGGCCCTATGGCTACACCTTC. Its protein is CASSESRRPYGYTF.

The chain couples TRBV19 to TRBJ2-2, with 10 nucleotides matching TRBD1. The CDR3 is made up of 15 amino acids. Germline V gene data show CDR1 as LNHDA and CDR2 as SQIVND (reference sequence). V was pared by 5 bases and J by 5 bases, with 5 bases of the junction left unmatched. The CDR3 DNA is TGTGCCAGTAGTCCCCGGGACAGGGGAACCGGGGAGCTGTTTTTT. Encoded protein: CASSPRDRGTGELFF.

This chain connects TRBV27 to TRBJ1-4; the D is unclear. The length of the CDR3 is 16 residues. V lost 3 bases and J 4 bases, leaving 15 bases between the germline ends. Germline CDR1 and CDR2: MNHEY and SMNVEV (reference sequence). CDR3 sequence: CASSFGWRVRNEKLFF. In DNA form, the CDR3 reads TGTGCCAGCAGTTTTGGGTGGAGGGTCCGTAATGAAAAACTGTTTTTT. The full variable domain, its missing parts supplied by reference TRBV27 and TRBJ1-4, is EAQVTQNPRYLITVTGKKLTVTCSQNMNHEYMSWYRQDPGLGLRQIYYSMNVEVTDKGDVPEGYKVSRKEKRNFPLILESPSPNQTSLYFCASSFGWRVRNEKLFFGSGTQLSVL.

This clone was detected a few times. This chain joins TRBV19 and TRBJ2-2; 13 nucleotides line up with TRBD2. Germline values: CDR1 LNHDA, CDR2 SQIVND (reference sequence). There are 15 residues in the CDR3. Trimming took 6 bases from V and 5 from J; bases not matched to a gene: 3. The CDR3 loop reads CASSLGLAGTGELFF. The DNA for the CDR3 is TGTGCCAGTAGCTTGGGACTAGCGGGGACCGGGGAGCTGTTTTTT. Drawing the rest from reference TRBV19 and TRBJ2-2, the complete variable domain is DGGITQSPKYLFRKEGQNVTLSCEQNLNHDAMYWYRQDPGQGLRLIYYSQIVNDFQKGDIAEGYSVSREKKESFPLTVTSAQKNPTAFYLCASSLGLAGTGELFFGEGSRLTVL.

This clone showed up just once. A junction boundary mismatches the germline segment, possibly from a read error. J is TRBJ1-4 and V is TRBV27; no firm D call. This CDR3 is 14 amino acids long. Germline V gene data show CDR1 as MNHEY and CDR2 as SMNVEV (reference sequence). CDR3 DNA: TGTGCCAGCAGCTTATCTCAAGCGGGCGAAAAACTGTTTTTT. Residues: CASSLSQAGEKLFF.

This chain connects TRBV19 to TRBJ1-1, with 8 positions matching TRBD1. From germline, CDR1 is LNHDA and CDR2 SQIVND (reference sequence). V gave up 5 bases and J gave up 6 bases; unmatched junction bases: 11. This CDR3 region has 15 residues. CDR3 in amino acids: CASSPEDRVWAEAFF. CDR3 DNA sequence: TGTGCCAGTAGTCCTGAGGACAGGGTATGGGCTGAAGCTTTCTTT.

The chain employs TRBV5-1 and TRBJ1-3; D call uncertain. V gave up 0 bases and J gave up 2 bases, with 9 bases separating them. This CDR3 is built from 15 residues. Germline CDR1 and CDR2: SGHRS and YFSETQ. This CDR3 is CASSLATGAGNTIYF. In DNA, the CDR3 is TGCGCCAGCAGCTTGGCGACGGGTGCTGGAAACACCATATATTTT.

The chain is built from TRBV19 and TRBJ2-6; possible D gene TRBD1, 5 bases. Germline assignment: CDR1 LNHDA and CDR2 SQIVND (reference sequence). The length of the CDR3 is 14 residues. V gave up 8 bases and J gave up 4 bases, with 12 bases separating them. The CDR3 DNA sequence: TGTGCCAGTCGGCAGGGCTCCGGGGCCAACGTCCTGACTTTC. As protein: CASRQGSGANVLTF.

The CDR3 nucleotides read TGTGCCAGTAGTACCCGACAGGGTTCCTACGAGCAGTACTTC. Translated: CASSTRQGSYEQYF. V usage is TRBV19 and J usage is TRBJ2-7, with 7 bases matching TRBD1. V shed 4 bases, J shed 1 base, and the junction held 4 bases outside the gene matches. This CDR3 contains 14 residues. CDR1 and CDR2 from the germline V gene are LNHDA and SQIVND (reference sequence). The full variable domain, rest sourced from reference TRBV19 and TRBJ2-7, is DGGITQSPKYLFRKEGQNVTLSCEQNLNHDAMYWYRQDPGQGLRLIYYSQIVNDFQKGDIAEGYSVSREKKESFPLTVTSAQKNPTAFYLCASSTRQGSYEQYFGPGTRLTVT.

V and J are TRBV5-1 and TRBJ2-1; the match to TRBD2 covers 11 bases. This CDR3 region has 14 residues. Trimming removed 6 bases from V and 4 bases from J; junction bases left unmatched: 3. Germline lookup yields CDR1 SGHRS and CDR2 YFSETQ. As DNA, the CDR3 is TGCGCCAGCACACTAGCGGGAGTGTACAATGAGCAGTTCTTC. Translated, it gives CASTLAGVYNEQFF.

The CDR3: CAARLGAEAFF. Written as DNA, the CDR3 is TGTGCCGCAAGGCTAGGTGCCGAAGCTTTCTTT. This chain links TRBV2 with TRBJ1-1, with unresolved D. The CDR3 is 11 residues long. With 11 bases removed from V and 8 bases from J, the gap between germline ends came to 15 bases. Germline V gene sequence: CDR1 SNHLY, CDR2 FYNNEI.

The chain is built from TRBV29-1 and TRBJ1-2; possible D gene TRBD1, 6 bases. Germline CDR1 reads SQVTM; CDR2 reads ANQGSEA. The ends were cut back, 1 base at V and 4 bases at J, with 16 bases in the middle. This CDR3 contains 15 residues. In DNA, the CDR3 is TGCAGCGTTGAAGTCCGGGGCAGGGGTCCCTATGGCTACACCTTC. Its protein product is CSVEVRGRGPYGYTF. Full variable domain (missing parts from reference TRBV29-1 and TRBJ1-2): SAVISQKPSRDICQRGTSLTIQCQVDSQVTMMFWYRQQPGQSLTLIATANQGSEATYESGFVIDKFPISRPNLTFSTLTVSNMSPEDSSIYLCSVEVRGRGPYGYTFGSGTRLTVV.

The J gene is TRBJ2-5, the V gene TRBV15; 11 bases are shared with TRBD2. The ends lost 5 bases at V and 3 bases at J; junction bases unmatched: 2. From germline, CDR1 is LNHNV and CDR2 YYDKDF (reference sequence). CDR3 length: 14 residues. The CDR3 reads CATSVAGGEETQYF. DNA for the CDR3: TGTGCCACCAGCGTAGCGGGGGGGGAAGAGACCCAGTACTTC.

The chain has TRBV18 and TRBJ2-1, with TRBD2 identical over 8 bases. From germline, CDR1 is KGHSH and CDR2 LQKENI. Trimming removed 4 bases from V and 7 bases from J; junction bases left unmatched: 9. The CDR3 is made up of 15 amino acids. The CDR3 spells CASSRTRGAGNEQFF. The CDR3 DNA is TGTGCCAGCTCACGCACGCGGGGGGCCGGGAATGAGCAGTTCTTC. The full variable domain, with the rest looked up from reference TRBV18 and TRBJ2-1, is NAGVMQNPRHLVRRRGQEARLRCSPMKGHSHVYWYRQLPEEGLKFMVYLQKENIIDESGMPKERFSAEFPKEGPSILRIQQVVRGDSAAYFCASSRTRGAGNEQFFGPGTRLTVL.

This chain joins TRBV7-9 and TRBJ1-5; 7 nucleotides agree with TRBD1. Germline V CDR1 and CDR2: SEHNR, FQNEAQ (reference sequence). The CDR3 spans 18 residues. The ends lost 1 base at V and 1 base at J; junction bases unmatched: 10. The CDR3, as DNA: TGTGCCAGCAGCTTAGGATCCCTACAGGGGAGAAGCAATCAGCCCCAGCATTTT. It codes for CASSLGSLQGRSNQPQHF.

The V and J genes are TRBV19 and TRBJ2-6, with 9 bases lining up with TRBD1. CDR3 size: 17 residues. Germline V lookup: CDR1 LNHDA, CDR2 SQIVND (reference sequence). The junction had 5 bases not matched to a gene; V was cut back by 4 bases and J by 1 base. CDR3 amino acids: CASSRGTGRSGANVLTF. For the CDR3, the DNA is TGTGCCAGTAGTAGGGGGACAGGGAGGTCTGGGGCCAACGTCCTGACTTTC. The variable domain in full, with the rest retrieved from reference TRBV19 and TRBJ2-6, is DGGITQSPKYLFRKEGQNVTLSCEQNLNHDAMYWYRQDPGQGLRLIYYSQIVNDFQKGDIAEGYSVSREKKESFPLTVTSAQKNPTAFYLCASSRGTGRSGANVLTFGAGSRLTVL.

This clone was seen a single time. The chain recombines TRBV29-1 with TRBJ1-2, with 10 bases identical to TRBD1. The CDR3 spans 14 residues. The V segment lost 7 bases and the J segment 6 bases; nucleotides outside the gene matches: 11. Per the germline V gene, CDR1 is SQVTM and CDR2 is ANQGSEA. The CDR3 DNA is TGCAGCGCGACCCGGGACAGGGGAGGGAATGGCTACACCTTC. Translating it yields CSATRDRGGNGYTF.

This clone was seen only a few times. This chain connects TRBV2 to TRBJ1-5; 9 positions match TRBD1. Germline CDR1 is SNHLY and CDR2 is FYNNEI. J was trimmed by 6 bases and V by 6 bases; bases with no gene match: 6. There are 14 residues in the CDR3. The chain's CDR3 is CASRVTGGGQPQHF. The CDR3 coding sequence is TGTGCCAGCAGGGTAACAGGGGGCGGTCAGCCCCAGCATTTT.

This clone has a count of ten or more. The chain has TRBV19 and TRBJ2-5; 15 nucleotides agree with TRBD2. Trimming took 5 bases from V and 5 from J; bases not matched to a gene: 6. Germline-derived CDR1 and CDR2 are LNHDA and SQIVND (reference sequence). CDR3 length equals 16 residues. CDR3 residues: CASSGLAGGPGETQYF. The DNA of the CDR3 is TGTGCCAGTAGTGGACTAGCGGGAGGGCCCGGTGAGACCCAGTACTTC.

About this clone: The junction differs from germline at one of its ends, possibly a read error. V and J are TRBV9 and TRBJ1-2, with 7 nucleotides matching TRBD1. The CDR3 contains 14 residues. The germline V gene encodes CDR1 SGDLS and CDR2 YYNGEE. The CDR3 DNA sequence: TGTGCCAGCAGCGAAACAGGGGCAAGTTATGGCCACACCTTC. Amino acids: CASSETGASYGHTF. Drawing the rest from reference TRBV9 and TRBJ1-2, the complete variable domain is DSGVTQTPKHLITATGQRVTLRCSPRSGDLSVYWYQQSLDQGLQFLIQYYNGEERAKGNILERFSAQQFPDLHSELNLSSLELGDSALYFCASSETGASYGHTFGSGTRLTVV.

The chain couples TRBV5-1 to TRBJ2-3; 10 bases are shared with TRBD2. The V segment lost 0 bases and the J segment 4 bases; nucleotides outside the gene matches: 8. Germline CDR1 SGHRS, CDR2 YFSETQ. The CDR3 runs to 17 residues. DNA of the CDR3: TGCGCCAGCAGCTTGGCCTTAGCGGGGGGAACCTCAGATACGCAGTATTTT. Its translation is CASSLALAGGTSDTQYF.